This T cell receptor (beta chain) was captured in a study of graft-versus-host responses after intestinal transplantation. Across the study: Induction using anti-thymocyte globulin, followed by tacrolimus and steroids for two to three years, was given to all recipients. Whole-study results and caveats: Detected in recipient marrow were GvH clones, some of which were first observed in ileum or blood. The study associated peak circulating GvH clone levels with early post-transplant HvG declines.

This CDR3 has 18 residues. Deletions cut 0 bases from V and 1 base from J, with 15 bases between. The germline V gene encodes CDR1 LGHNA and CDR2 YSLEER. The authors seeded about 200,000 CFSE-labeled responder cells together with about 200,000 irradiated stimulator cells tagged with violet dye. Following the reaction, CD3+CD4+ and CD3+CD8+ responders that were proliferating and CFSE-low underwent sorting. The assay was immunoSEQ multiplex PCR, and TCRdb's table has in-frame clones only and misses some. The sample lists more than 12,000 clones; about 30% were seen once. The V gene is TRBV4-3, the J gene TRBJ2-2; weak D call: TRBD1 (6 bases). Sample: alloreactive CD8+ T cells from a mixed lymphocyte reaction culture, taken before intestinal transplant. Regarding subset: CFSE-low proliferating T cells sorted from roughly six-day pre-transplant mixed lymphocyte reaction (GvH or HvG direction). The sequence derives from a human patient who received an intestinal transplant. The CDR3 region is CASSQDSPGTLNTGELFF. Written as DNA, the CDR3 is TGCGCCAGCAGCCAAGACTCTCCAGGGACATTGAACACCGGGGAGCTGTTTTTT.